This TCR beta chain was obtained from a study of cytomegalovirus exposure and HLA in healthy donors. Study-wide findings and caveats: Because they were indistinguishable, some V segments, including TRBV6-2 and TRBV6-3, were excluded. Researchers reported in a later analysis that common viral pathogens appeared linked to several top clusters.

V lost 1 base and J lost 3, with 11 bases in between. Looked up from germline, CDR1 is SGHDT and CDR2 is YYEEEE. The CDR3 covers 15 residues. Worth noting for this clone: The antigen is undetermined.

Researchers ran the PCR with 60 Vbeta and 13 Jbeta primers. Generated by immunoSEQ multiplex PCR, the TCRdb table keeps only in-frame clones and is missing some. The sample has about 150,000 clones, 65% to 75% seen once. What was sequenced was PBMCs. The source of this sequence is a man younger than 35 in good health and CMV-seronegative. V and J are TRBV5-6 and TRBJ1-5, with a tentative D call TRBD1 (6 bases). CDR3 region: CASSLFDRPNQPQHF. CDR3 nucleotides: TGTGCCAGCAGCTTGTTTGACAGGCCCAATCAGCCCCAGCATTTT.